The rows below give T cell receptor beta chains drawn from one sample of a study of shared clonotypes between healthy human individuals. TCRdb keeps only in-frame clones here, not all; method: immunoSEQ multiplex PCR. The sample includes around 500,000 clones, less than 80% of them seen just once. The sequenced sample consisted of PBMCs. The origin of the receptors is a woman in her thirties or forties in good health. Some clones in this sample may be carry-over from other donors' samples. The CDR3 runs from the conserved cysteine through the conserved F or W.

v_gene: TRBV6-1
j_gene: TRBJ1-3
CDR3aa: CASNLPVGNTIYF

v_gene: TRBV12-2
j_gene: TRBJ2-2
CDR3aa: CASRLGDHPGELFF

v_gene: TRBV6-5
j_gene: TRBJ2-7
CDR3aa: CASSTIEGQFYEQYF

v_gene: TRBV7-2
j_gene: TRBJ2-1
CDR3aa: CASSTMRGYYNEQFF

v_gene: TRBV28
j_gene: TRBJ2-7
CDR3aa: CASSLQAGANEQYF

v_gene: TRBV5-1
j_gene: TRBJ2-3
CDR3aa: CASSLVDPSGRALSDTQYF

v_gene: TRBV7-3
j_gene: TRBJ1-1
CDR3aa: CASSRQVNTEAFF

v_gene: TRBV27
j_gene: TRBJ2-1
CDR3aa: CASSLAAARTEQFF

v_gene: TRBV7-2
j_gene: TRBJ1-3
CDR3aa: CASSLSASTSGNTIYF

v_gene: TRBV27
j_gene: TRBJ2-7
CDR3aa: CASSSAGNEQYF

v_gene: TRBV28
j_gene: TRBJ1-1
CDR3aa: CASYDQQAPVSFF

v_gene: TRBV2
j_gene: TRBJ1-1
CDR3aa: CASSERVMNTEAFF

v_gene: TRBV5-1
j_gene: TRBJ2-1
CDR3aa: CASRLGQGREQFF

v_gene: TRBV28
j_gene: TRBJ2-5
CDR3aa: CASSSPLGGRGTQYF

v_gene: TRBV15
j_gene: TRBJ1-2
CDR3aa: CATSREGTDGYTF

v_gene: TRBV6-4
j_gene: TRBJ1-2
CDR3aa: CASSYPDGVGSNYGYTF

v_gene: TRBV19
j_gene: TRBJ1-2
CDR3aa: CASTDRPAGYGYTF

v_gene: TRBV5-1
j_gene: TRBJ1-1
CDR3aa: CASSSGTANTEAFF

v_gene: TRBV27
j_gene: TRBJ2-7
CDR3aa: CASTPRAEFHRRVFYEQYF

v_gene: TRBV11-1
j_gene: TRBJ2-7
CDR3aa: CASSLGQGGYTYEQYF

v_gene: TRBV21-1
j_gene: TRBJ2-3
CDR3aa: CASSKAPEDTQYF

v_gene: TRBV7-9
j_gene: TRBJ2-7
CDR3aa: CASSPPRQGRNEQYF

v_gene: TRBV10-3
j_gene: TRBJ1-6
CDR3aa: CAISGQENSPLHF

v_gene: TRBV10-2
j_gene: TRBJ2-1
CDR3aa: CASRLAGNYNEQFF

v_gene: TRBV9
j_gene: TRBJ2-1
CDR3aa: CASSVGNPYNEQFF

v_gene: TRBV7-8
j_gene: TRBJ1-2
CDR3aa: CASSPLRSGNYGYTF

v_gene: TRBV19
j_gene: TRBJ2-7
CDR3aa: CASSSLAGDSYEQYF